The clone carrying this T cell receptor (beta chain) was recorded once. The CDR3 runs to 15 residues. V lost 5 bases, J lost 9 bases, and 20 bases lay in between. Germline V gives CDR1 SGHTA, CDR2 FQGNSA. This table comes from immunoSEQ multiplex PCR, and its TCRdb copy is limited to in-frame clones, with some not included. The table records 100,000 to 120,000 clones, 76% of them present only once. The source of the sample is a study of blood T cell repertoires in COVID-19. Sequencing was done on a sample of peripheral blood. This clonotype originated in a woman older than 75 with acute or convalescent COVID-19. This chain joins TRBV7-2 and TRBJ1-5; D is possibly TRBD1 (6 bases). CDR3: CASSRTGQSLGPQHF. Written as DNA, the CDR3 is TGTGCCAGCAGCCGCACGGGACAAAGCCTGGGGCCCCAGCATTTT.